This TCR beta chain was identified in a study of cytomegalovirus exposure and HLA in healthy donors. Study-level background: Prior work identified around 100 million unique TCR beta sequences in about 179 million T cells. Study-level results: A later analysis appeared to link common viral pathogens to several of the most significant clusters. The study assumed roughly uniform donor sequencing depth for presence/absence analyses.

This CDR3 has 13 residues. In germline, CDR1 is MNHEY, CDR2 SVGAGI. V lost 8 bases and J 6 bases, leaving 14 bases between the germline ends. Remarks on this clone: Its antigen is undetermined.

PCR primers comprised 60 Vbeta and 13 Jbeta primers. The assay was immunoSEQ multiplex PCR, and TCRdb's table has in-frame clones only and misses some. The sample yields 150,000 to 200,000 clones, roughly 79% seen once. Sequenced sample: PBMCs. The TCR was taken from a woman between 45 and 60 years old in good health and CMV-seropositive. The V and J genes are TRBV6-5 and TRBJ1-5, with D unclear. The CDR3 DNA follows: TGTGCCAGCTCCTTACGGGCGGGTCAGCCCCAGCATTTT. It is translated as CASSLRAGQPQHF.